Listed below are T cell receptor beta chains from one sample, sequenced in a study of blood T cell repertoires in COVID-19. The data were produced by immunoSEQ multiplex PCR, yet TCRdb's version contains in-frame clones alone and is incomplete. The sample consists of more than 85,000 clones, about four fifths of them appearing once. The material sequenced was peripheral blood. The receptors were sampled from a woman aged 60-75 years with acute or convalescent COVID-19. CDR3s include the opening cysteine and the closing phenylalanine or tryptophan. Each record gives: J gene, V gene, clone size, D gene, CDR3 protein, CDR3 DNA. D genes are given only for firm matches. Expanded clones get a size class; other rows say once, few or many, or leave the size out.

j_gene: TRBJ2-3; v_gene: TRBV5-4; abundance: -; d_gene: TRBD2; CDR3aa: CASSLPTLAGGPGTQYF; CDR3nt: TGTGCCAGCAGCCTCCCTACGCTAGCGGGGGGGCCGGGTACGCAGTATTTT
j_gene: TRBJ2-2; v_gene: TRBV3-1/TRBV3-2; abundance: -; d_gene: -; CDR3aa: CASSHVRGTGELFF; CDR3nt: TGTGCCAGCAGCCACGTCAGGGGCACCGGGGAGCTGTTTTTT
j_gene: TRBJ2-5; v_gene: TRBV7-2; abundance: once; d_gene: -; CDR3aa: CASSLVSEETQYF; CDR3nt: TGTGCCAGCAGCTTAGTTTCAGAAGAGACCCAGTACTTC
j_gene: TRBJ1-1; v_gene: TRBV9; abundance: -; d_gene: TRBD1; CDR3aa: CASSASQTGVTEAFF; CDR3nt: TGTGCCAGCAGCGCCTCTCAGACAGGGGTCACTGAAGCTTTCTTT
j_gene: TRBJ2-5; v_gene: TRBV7-9; abundance: few; d_gene: -; CDR3aa: CASSFYQSATQYF; CDR3nt: TGTGCCAGCAGCTTCTATCAAAGTGCGACCCAGTACTTC
j_gene: TRBJ2-2; v_gene: TRBV10-3; abundance: -; d_gene: -; CDR3aa: CAIREGQNTGELFF; CDR3nt: TGTGCCATCAGAGAGGGACAAAACACCGGGGAGCTGTTTTTT
j_gene: TRBJ2-2; v_gene: TRBV12-5; abundance: few; d_gene: TRBD1; CDR3aa: CASATGGATGELFF; CDR3nt: TGTGCTAGTGCTACAGGGGGTGCTACCGGGGAGCTGTTTTTT
j_gene: TRBJ2-7; v_gene: TRBV7-9; abundance: -; d_gene: -; CDR3aa: CASSALRDEQYF; CDR3nt: TGTGCCAGCAGCGCCCTCAGGGACGAGCAGTACTTC
j_gene: TRBJ1-3; v_gene: TRBV28; abundance: -; d_gene: -; CDR3aa: CASSPGLLSGNTIYF; CDR3nt: TGTGCCAGCAGCCCGGGACTTCTCTCTGGAAACACCATATATTTT
j_gene: TRBJ2-5; v_gene: TRBV13; abundance: -; d_gene: -; CDR3aa: CASSLLAGGGETQYF; CDR3nt: TGTGCCAGCAGCTTATTGGCAGGCGGCGGGGAGACCCAGTACTTC
j_gene: TRBJ1-3; v_gene: TRBV3-1/TRBV3-2; abundance: -; d_gene: -; CDR3aa: CASSPWRGGRNTIYF; CDR3nt: TGTGCCAGCAGCCCCTGGCGAGGGGGAAGGAACACCATATATTTT
j_gene: TRBJ1-5; v_gene: TRBV2; abundance: -; d_gene: -; CDR3aa: CASSPGTNFQPQHF; CDR3nt: TGTGCCAGCAGTCCCGGGACAAACTTTCAGCCCCAGCATTTT
j_gene: TRBJ2-2; v_gene: TRBV19; abundance: -; d_gene: TRBD2; CDR3aa: CASSRRGLAGGQSGELFF; CDR3nt: TGTGCCAGTAGTCGGCGGGGACTAGCGGGGGGGCAGTCCGGGGAGCTGTTTTTT
j_gene: TRBJ1-6; v_gene: TRBV27; abundance: -; d_gene: TRBD1; CDR3aa: CASRRLLGQGVDNSPLHF; CDR3nt: TGTGCCAGCCGTCGGTTATTAGGACAGGGGGTAGATAATTCACCCCTCCACTTT
j_gene: TRBJ2-3; v_gene: TRBV29-1; abundance: -; d_gene: TRBD2; CDR3aa: CSVSLGSGGRTDTQYF; CDR3nt: TGCAGCGTTTCCCTCGGGAGCGGGGGGCGCACAGATACGCAGTATTTT
j_gene: TRBJ2-3; v_gene: TRBV5-6; abundance: -; d_gene: -; CDR3aa: CASSLYRASTDTQYF; CDR3nt: TGTGCCAGCAGCTTGTACAGGGCTAGCACAGATACGCAGTATTTT
j_gene: TRBJ1-5; v_gene: TRBV7-2; abundance: few; d_gene: -; CDR3aa: CASSLGHGNQPQHF; CDR3nt: TGTGCCAGCAGCCTAGGACACGGTAATCAGCCCCAGCATTTT
j_gene: TRBJ2-1; v_gene: TRBV7-3; abundance: -; d_gene: -; CDR3aa: CASSSSGNNEQFF; CDR3nt: TGTGCCAGCAGCTCGTCAGGAAACAATGAGCAGTTCTTC
j_gene: TRBJ1-4; v_gene: TRBV29-1; abundance: -; d_gene: TRBD1; CDR3aa: CSVEDGGQPEKLFF; CDR3nt: TGCAGCGTTGAAGACGGGGGACAGCCAGAAAAACTGTTTTTT
j_gene: TRBJ2-3; v_gene: TRBV7-2; abundance: -; d_gene: -; CDR3aa: CASSRGLNTDTQYF; CDR3nt: TGTGCCAGCAGCCGGGGACTGAACACAGATACGCAGTATTTT
j_gene: TRBJ1-1; v_gene: TRBV6-6; abundance: few; d_gene: -; CDR3aa: CASSDWEMGTEAFF; CDR3nt: TGTGCCAGCAGTGATTGGGAGATGGGCACTGAAGCTTTCTTT
j_gene: TRBJ1-2; v_gene: TRBV9; abundance: -; d_gene: -; CDR3aa: CASSIEGSGASGYTF; CDR3nt: TGTGCCAGCAGCATCGAGGGGTCAGGGGCAAGTGGCTACACCTTC
j_gene: TRBJ1-1; v_gene: TRBV7-9; abundance: -; d_gene: -; CDR3aa: CASSANQGNTEAFF; CDR3nt: TGTGCCAGCAGCGCAAACCAGGGGAACACTGAAGCTTTCTTT